This passage covers 21 T cell receptor beta chains from one sample sequenced in a study of CD8 T cells in Susac syndrome. Random hexamers were used to reverse transcribe 0.5 to 1 ug of RNA. A single record per CDR3 protein comes from TCRdb applying MiXCR to the immunoSEQ multiplex PCR reads. The data hold 150,000 to 200,000 distinct CDR3 sequences, with roughly 94% observed a single time. The sequencing input was CD4+ T cells from PBMCs. The receptors come from a human donor with multiple sclerosis.

This clonotype was seen just once. The chain recombines TRBV30 with TRBJ1-2; D call uncertain. The CDR3 runs to 12 residues. Trimming cost V 2 bases and J 2 bases, with 6 bases left between them. In germline, CDR1 is GTSNPN, CDR2 SVGIG (reference sequence). CDR3 in amino acids: CAWSQGNYGYTF. The CDR3 DNA reads TGTGCCTGGAGTCAAGGAAACTATGGCTACACCTTC.

The chain has TRBV10-3 and TRBJ2-2, with D unclear. This CDR3 is built from 11 residues. Germline-derived CDR1 and CDR2 are ENHRY and SYGVKD. Trimming took off 6 bases at V and 4 bases at J, with 3 bases between the two ends. In DNA, the CDR3 is TGTGCCATCAGCCGCACCGGGGAGCTGTTTTTT. Translation: CAISRTGELFF.

This clonotype was seen only once. DNA of the CDR3: TGTGCCAGCTCACGGAGGGACGACAGAATCGAGGCTTTCTTT. Amino acids: CASSRRDDRIEAFF. The rearrangement uses TRBV18 and TRBJ1-1, with D perhaps matching TRBD1 (5 bases). Germline V gene lookup returns CDR1 KGHSH and CDR2 LQKENI. This CDR3 region has 14 residues. V was pared by 4 bases and J by 11 bases, with 20 bases between.

The CDR3 protein is CASSSRGEEGQPQHF. CDR3 nucleotide sequence: TGTGCCAGCAGCTCCAGGGGGGAGGAAGGCCAGCCCCAGCATTTT. V usage is TRBV7-2 and J usage is TRBJ1-5; TRBD1 aligns across 7 bases. With 4 bases clipped from V and 7 bases from J, the junction kept 10 bases outside the gene matches. Germline values: CDR1 SGHTA, CDR2 FQGNSA. The CDR3 extends over 15 amino acids.

A single count supports this clonotype. The chain carries TRBV9 and TRBJ1-1, with TRBD1 as a possible D gene (5 bases). This CDR3 is built from 16 residues. V was shortened by 4 bases and J by 1 base, with 17 bases between the two germline ends. Germline CDR1 and CDR2: SGDLS and YYNGEE. The CDR3 protein is CASSPRGDGANTEAFF. In nucleotides, the CDR3 is TGTGCCAGCAGCCCGAGAGGGGACGGCGCGAACACTGAAGCTTTCTTT. Combining the CDR3 with reference TRBV9 and TRBJ1-1 gives the whole variable domain DSGVTQTPKHLITATGQRVTLRCSPRSGDLSVYWYQQSLDQGLQFLIQYYNGEERAKGNILERFSAQQFPDLHSELNLSSLELGDSALYFCASSPRGDGANTEAFFGQGTRLTVV.

The chain uses TRBV7-9 and TRBJ2-7, with 11 bases identical to TRBD1. Germline V lookup: CDR1 SEHNR, CDR2 FQNEAQ (reference sequence). J lost 6 bases, V lost 6 bases, and 7 bases had no gene match. The length of the CDR3 is 14 residues. This CDR3 reads CASSPGQGVSEQYF. The CDR3, as DNA: TGTGCCAGCAGTCCGGGACAGGGGGTCTCCGAGCAGTACTTC. The full variable domain, its missing parts supplied by reference TRBV7-9 and TRBJ2-7, is DTGVSQNPRHKITKRGQNVTFRCDPISEHNRLYWYRQTLGQGPEFLTYFQNEAQLEKSRLLSDRFSAERPKGSFSTLEIQRTEQGDSAMYLCASSPGQGVSEQYFGPGTRLTVT.

About this clonotype: One junction end does not reproduce the germline sequence, and a read error may be involved. The chain couples TRBV11-2 to TRBJ2-1, with D perhaps TRBD1 (6 bases). Germline CDR1 and CDR2: SGHAT and FQNNGV. The CDR3 has 12 residues. The DNA of the CDR3 is TGTGCCAGCAGCTTAGATCAGGGGCATGGGATCTTC. It encodes CASSLDQGHGIF.

The rearrangement joins TRBV20-1 to TRBJ2-5; D gene unclear. Trimming took 6 bases from V and 4 from J, leaving 6 bases between them. The germline V gene encodes CDR1 DFQATT and CDR2 SNEGSKA (reference sequence). This CDR3 comprises 10 residues. For the CDR3, the DNA is TGCAGTGCGGCTGTAGAGACCCAGTACTTC. Its translation: CSAAVETQYF.

The chain joins TRBV2 to TRBJ1-1; D unresolved. The CDR3 loop spans 13 amino acids. The V and J ends lost 1 base and 4 bases respectively, with 7 bases between them. The V gene's germline CDR1 is SNHLY and CDR2 FYNNEI. CDR3 residues: CASSEEGSTEAFF. Here the CDR3 DNA reads TGTGCCAGCAGTGAAGAGGGAAGCACTGAAGCTTTCTTT. The whole variable domain, filled in from reference TRBV2 and TRBJ1-1, reads EPEVTQTPSHQVTQMGQEVILRCVPISNHLYFYWYRQILGQKVEFLVSFYNNEISEKSEIFDDQFSVERPDGSNFTLKIRSTKLEDSAMYFCASSEEGSTEAFFGQGTRLTVV.

The table lists this clonotype with a count of one. The V call is TRBV28, the J call TRBJ1-1, with a tentative D call TRBD1 (5 bases). CDR1 and CDR2 from the germline V gene are MDHEN and SYDVKM. The CDR3 runs 18 residues. V lost 1 base to trimming and J lost 0 bases, with 18 bases between them. DNA for the CDR3: TGTGCCAGCAGTTTATCGGGCATGTATAGGGGAATGAACACTGAAGCTTTCTTT. It specifies CASSLSGMYRGMNTEAFF.

The genes are TRBV5-1 and TRBJ2-1; tentative D call: TRBD1 (5 bases). The V gene's germline CDR1 is SGHRS and CDR2 YFSETQ. The CDR3 consists of 15 residues. V lost 0 bases, J lost 4 bases, and 11 bases lay in between. CDR3 sequence: CASSLEGSVYNEQFF. The CDR3 DNA sequence: TGCGCCAGCAGCTTGGAGGGGTCCGTTTACAATGAGCAGTTCTTC.

The rearrangement uses TRBV3-1 and TRBJ2-7; 9 bases are a match to TRBD1. CDR1 LGHDT and CDR2 YNNKEL come from the germline V gene (reference sequence). The trim removed 5 bases at V and 3 bases at J, leaving 8 bases unmatched. The CDR3 runs 15 residues. The CDR3 region is CASSYMTGQGYEQYF. DNA of the CDR3: TGTGCCAGCAGCTACATGACGGGACAGGGCTACGAGCAGTACTTC.

The genes are TRBV29-1 and TRBJ1-1; weak D call: TRBD1 (5 bases). In germline, CDR1 is SQVTM, CDR2 ANQGSEA. The length of the CDR3 is 11 residues. Between the trimmed V and J ends, which lost 3 bases and 13 bases, there was a span of 15 bases. CDR3 DNA: TGCAGCGTTGACGGGGGATTTGACGGTTTCTTT. It specifies CSVDGGFDGFF. The full variable domain, its missing parts supplied by reference TRBV29-1 and TRBJ1-1, is SAVISQKPSRDICQRGTSLTIQCQVDSQVTMMFWYRQQPGQSLTLIATANQGSEATYESGFVIDKFPISRPNLTFSTLTVSNMSPEDSSIYLCSVDGGFDGFFGQGTRLTVV.

The V gene is TRBV11-2, the J gene TRBJ2-7; D gene unclear. The V gene lost 5 bases and the J gene lost 5 bases, with 10 bases spanning the gap. This CDR3 has 12 amino acids. CDR1 is SGHAT and CDR2 is FQNNGV in the germline V gene. This chain's CDR3 is CASSLNRDEQYF. The CDR3 region has the DNA TGTGCCAGCAGCCTAAACCGGGACGAGCAGTACTTC.

The chain recombines TRBV3-1 with TRBJ2-1, with D perhaps TRBD1 or TRBD2 (5 bases each). CDR1 is LGHDT, CDR2 YNNKEL, per germline (reference sequence). CDR3 length: 13 residues. Trimming stripped 0 bases from V and 9 bases from J, with 9 bases between. The CDR3 bases are TGTGCCAGCAGCCAAGATTTGGGGACTGAGCAGTTCTTC. This sequence encodes CASSQDLGTEQFF.

The chain joins TRBV20-1 to TRBJ2-7; 7 nucleotides line up with TRBD2. Germline loops: CDR1 DFQATT, CDR2 SNEGSKA (reference sequence). The junction had 8 bases not matched to a gene; V was cut back by 6 bases and J by 0 bases. CDR3 length: 14 amino acids. CDR3: CSATGLVVSYEQYF. The CDR3 DNA is TGCAGTGCGACCGGACTAGTAGTCTCCTACGAGCAGTACTTC.

The chain has TRBV6-5 and TRBJ1-5; 7 bases map to TRBD1. Germline assignment: CDR1 MNHEY and CDR2 SVGAGI. The CDR3 is made up of 15 amino acids. V gave up 5 bases and J gave up 1 base; unmatched junction bases: 5. The CDR3 DNA follows: TGTGCCAGCAGTCTACAGGGGCAGAGCAATCAGCCCCAGCATTTT. Its protein product is CASSLQGQSNQPQHF.

The chain combines TRBV23-1 with TRBJ1-2, with 9 bases fitting TRBD1. TRBV23-1 is an open reading frame whose function is uncertain. The CDR3 totals 17 residues. V shed 4 bases and J 4 bases; nucleotides not matched to a gene: 13. The CDR3 DNA follows: TGCGCCAGCAGTCCAAGGGATTGGGACAGGGCGGGCTATGGCTACACCTTC. This codes for CASSPRDWDRAGYGYTF.

V and J are TRBV6-2 or TRBV6-3 and TRBJ1-1; possible D gene TRBD1, 5 bases. The length of the CDR3 is 14 residues. Germline V CDR1 and CDR2: MNHEY, SVGEGT. With 1 base removed from V and 5 bases from J, the gap between germline ends came to 11 bases. Written as DNA, the CDR3 is TGTGCCAGCAGTTACTTCCGGGGCTCGACTGAAGCTTTCTTT. Translated, it gives CASSYFRGSTEAFF.

The chain links TRBV6-1 to TRBJ2-1, with TRBD1 matching over 7 bases. The CDR3 is 14 amino acids. The J segment lost 9 bases and the V segment lost 6 bases, leaving 11 bases of the junction unmatched. CDR1 and CDR2 (germline): MNHNS, SASEGT. CDR3 nucleotides: TGTGCCAGCAGCCATGACAGGGTCGGGGTTGAGCAGTTCTTC. This encodes CASSHDRVGVEQFF.

The chain has TRBV30 and TRBJ2-7, with D perhaps TRBD1 (6 bases). The CDR3 has 14 residues. V lost 4 bases, J lost 3 bases, and 16 bases lay in between. Germline CDR1 GTSNPN, CDR2 SVGIG (reference sequence). In nucleotides, the CDR3 is TGTGCCTGGAAGCGTGGCAGGGGCCTCTACGAGCAGTACTTC. It is translated as CAWKRGRGLYEQYF. Variable domain in full (rest from reference TRBV30 and TRBJ2-7): SQTIHQWPATLVQPVGSPLSLECTVEGTSNPNLYWYRQAAGRGLQLLFYSVGIGQISSEVPQNLSASRPQDRQFILSSKKLLLSDSGFYLCAWKRGRGLYEQYFGPGTRLTVT.